A single sample is the source of the 13 T cell receptor beta chains below, sequenced in a study of breast tumors, draining lymph nodes, adjacent tissues. TCRdb re-called the multiplex PCR reads through MiXCR, storing one row per CDR3 protein. The sample gives around 190,000 distinct CDR3 sequences, 30% to 35% of which show up once; about 4% is in the top ten. Axillary draining lymph nodes of breast cancer patients supplied the node samples. The sequenced sample was axillary lymph node tissue. Every receptor here comes from a female donor with breast cancer. Some clones in this sample may be carry-over from other donors' samples.

Many counts were recorded for this clonotype. The chain is built from TRBV14 and TRBJ2-1; TRBD2 agrees at 8 bases. V lost 5 bases and J lost 9; bases outside the gene matches: 9. The germline V gene encodes CDR1 SGHDN and CDR2 FVKESK. The CDR3 totals 14 residues. The CDR3 loop is CASSFTGGGAEQFF. CDR3 bases: TGTGCCAGCAGCTTTACCGGGGGGGGAGCTGAGCAGTTCTTC.

The genes are TRBV7-8 and TRBJ2-3, with D perhaps matching TRBD1 (5 bases). Trimming pared 0 bases from V and 4 bases from J, leaving 11 bases between. Germline V gene lookup returns CDR1 SGHVS and CDR2 FQNEAQ. There are 15 residues in the CDR3. CDR3 residues: CASSLAGLVADTQYF. CDR3 sequence (DNA): TGTGCCAGCAGCTTAGCGGGGCTAGTGGCAGATACGCAGTATTTT.

This clonotype has a handful of counts. This chain joins TRBV9 and TRBJ1-1; D perhaps matches TRBD1 (5 bases). V lost 4 bases and J 10 bases, leaving 29 bases between the germline ends. In germline, CDR1 is SGDLS, CDR2 YYNGEE. The CDR3 consists of 17 residues. Written as DNA, the CDR3 is TGTGCCAGCAGCACACAGCGGGGAGGGACGAGAGGCGGTCCAGCTTTCTTT. This translates into CASSTQRGGTRGGPAFF. The variable domain in full, completed from reference TRBV9 and TRBJ1-1, reads DSGVTQTPKHLITATGQRVTLRCSPRSGDLSVYWYQQSLDQGLQFLIQYYNGEERAKGNILERFSAQQFPDLHSELNLSSLELGDSALYFCASSTQRGGTRGGPAFFGQGTRLTVV.

The table lists this clonotype with many counts. This chain connects TRBV7-9 to TRBJ2-2, with 8 bases lining up with TRBD1. The V segment lost 6 bases and the J segment 3 bases; nucleotides outside the gene matches: 12. This CDR3 has 17 residues. Germline CDR1 is SEHNR and CDR2 is FQNEAQ (reference sequence). Here the CDR3 DNA reads TGTGCCAGCAGTTATAAACCAGGGGGCTACGACACCGGGGAGCTGTTTTTT. This codes for CASSYKPGGYDTGELFF.

In the case of this clonotype: The missing conserved phenylalanine or tryptophan at the end of this CDR3 makes a read error likely. This rearrangement joins TRBV9 to TRBJ2-7; 8 bases agree with TRBD1. V dropped 3 bases and J dropped 6; count of bases not matched to a gene: 5. From germline, CDR1 is SGDLS and CDR2 YYNGEE. The CDR3 runs 13 residues. Here the CDR3 reads CASSGGQAIEQYS. For the CDR3, the DNA is TGTGCCAGCAGCGGGGGACAGGCAATCGAGCAGTACTCC.

V usage is TRBV19 and J usage is TRBJ2-3; D perhaps matches TRBD1 (5 bases). Trimming took off 2 bases at V and 1 base at J, with 13 bases between the two ends. This CDR3 comprises 16 residues. Germline V gene lookup returns CDR1 LNHDA and CDR2 SQIVND (reference sequence). The CDR3 here is CASSIKGREGTDTQYF. CDR3 nucleotide sequence: TGTGCCAGTAGTATAAAGGGGCGTGAGGGCACAGATACGCAGTATTTT. The full variable domain, completed using reference TRBV19 and TRBJ2-3, is DGGITQSPKYLFRKEGQNVTLSCEQNLNHDAMYWYRQDPGQGLRLIYYSQIVNDFQKGDIAEGYSVSREKKESFPLTVTSAQKNPTAFYLCASSIKGREGTDTQYFGPGTRLTVL.

This clonotype was observed many times. The genes are TRBV6-5 and TRBJ2-2; D gene uncertain. CDR1 and CDR2 from the germline V gene are MNHEY and SVGAGI. CDR3 length: 14 residues. The ends were cut back, 2 bases at V and 1 base at J, with 5 bases in the middle. This CDR3 is CASSYQRNTGELFF. CDR3 bases: TGTGCCAGCAGTTACCAGCGGAACACCGGGGAGCTGTTTTTT.

Notes on this clonotype: A single base separates this from a much larger clone, so it may be a read error. The genes are TRBV9 and TRBJ2-7; 9 bases fit TRBD2. The ends lost 3 bases at V and 6 bases at J; junction bases unmatched: 16. Germline loops: CDR1 SGDLS, CDR2 YYNGEE. CDR3 size: 17 residues. CDR3 protein: CASSEGLAGRVGCEQYF. As DNA, the CDR3 is TGTGCCAGCAGCGAGGGGCTAGCGGGGAGGGTAGGCTGCGAGCAGTACTTC.

The chain is built from TRBV5-8 and TRBJ1-2, with D perhaps matching TRBD1 (5 bases). This CDR3 is built from 16 residues. Looked up from germline, CDR1 is SGHTS and CDR2 is YDEGEE. The V end lost 1 base, the J end lost 8 bases, and 21 bases lay between the germline ends. CDR3 DNA sequence: TGTGCCAGCAGCTTGCTCGGGACGGAACAGATTGGGGGCTACACCTTC. Translation gives CASSLLGTEQIGGYTF. The whole variable domain, filled in from reference TRBV5-8 and TRBJ1-2, reads EAGVTQSPTHLIKTRGQQATLRCSPISGHTSVYWYQQALGLGLQFLLWYDEGEERNRGNFPPRFSGRQFPNYSSELNVNALELEDSALYLCASSLLGTEQIGGYTFGSGTRLTVV.

Details on this clonotype: This could be a read error, since a much larger clone is one nucleotide away. The V call is TRBV6-6, the J call TRBJ2-2; D possibly matches TRBD1 or TRBD2 (5 bases each). CDR1 and CDR2 (germline): MNHNY, SVGAGI (reference sequence). The CDR3 has 14 residues. CDR3 in amino acids: CASSIGAVTGELLF. In DNA form, the CDR3 reads TGTGCCAGCAGTATAGGGGCGGTCACCGGGGAGCTGCTTTTT.

This clonotype showed up many times. The chain uses TRBV19 and TRBJ1-5; D remains ambiguous. V lost 8 bases and J lost 0, with 23 bases in between. Per germline, CDR1 LNHDA and CDR2 SQIVND (reference sequence). The CDR3 has 18 amino acids. This chain's CDR3 is CASGGSGTALYSNQPQHF. CDR3 in DNA: TGTGCCAGTGGAGGCTCCGGAACAGCCCTATATAGCAATCAGCCCCAGCATTTT. The full variable domain, rest sourced from reference TRBV19 and TRBJ1-5, is DGGITQSPKYLFRKEGQNVTLSCEQNLNHDAMYWYRQDPGQGLRLIYYSQIVNDFQKGDIAEGYSVSREKKESFPLTVTSAQKNPTAFYLCASGGSGTALYSNQPQHFGDGTRLSIL.

Remarks on this clonotype: The junction does not match germline at one end; this may be a read error. The chain carries TRBV15 and TRBJ2-5; 7 bases align to TRBD2. The length of the CDR3 is 15 residues. Germline V gene lookup returns CDR1 LNHNV and CDR2 YYDKDF (reference sequence). The CDR3 DNA sequence: TGTGCCACCAGCAGAGGGACGGGGGGAAAAGAGACCCTGTACTTC. This translates into CATSRGTGGKETLYF.

This clonotype was seen repeatedly, ten times or more. This chain joins TRBV5-5 and TRBJ2-3; tentative D call: TRBD2 (5 bases). This CDR3 has 16 amino acids. Germline V gene lookup returns CDR1 SGHKS and CDR2 YYEKEE (reference sequence). Between the trimmed V and J ends, which lost 0 bases and 1 base, there was a span of 12 bases. The CDR3, as DNA: TGTGCCAGCAGCTTGGTCAACAAGCGGCGCACAGATACGCAGTATTTT. The encoded protein is CASSLVNKRRTDTQYF.